The entry below gives a single T cell receptor (beta chain) sequence along with its context. TCRdb passed the RT-PCR reads through MiXCR, listing each CDR3 protein once. The repertoire holds about 210,000 distinct CDR3 sequences, with more than 35% as singletons. The V segment lost 2 bases and the J segment 15 bases; nucleotides outside the gene matches: 12. Looked up from germline, CDR1 is MNHNY and CDR2 is SVGAGI (reference sequence). There are 15 residues in the CDR3. This sample was taken from a study of patients and donors after allogeneic stem cell transplantation. The chain combines TRBV6-6 with TRBJ1-6; 8 bases are a match to TRBD1. Sequencing was performed on blood, either unsorted or a sorted T cell fraction (not recorded which). This TCR came from a human donor who was either an allogeneic HSCT recipient or a stem cell or donor lymphocyte infusion donor (not recorded which). It is not recorded whose cells these are; they may come from a transplant donor. CDR3 nucleotide sequence: TGTGCCAGCAGTTACGCGGGACAGGACCTATATCTCCTCCACTTT. It specifies CASSYAGQDLYLLHF.